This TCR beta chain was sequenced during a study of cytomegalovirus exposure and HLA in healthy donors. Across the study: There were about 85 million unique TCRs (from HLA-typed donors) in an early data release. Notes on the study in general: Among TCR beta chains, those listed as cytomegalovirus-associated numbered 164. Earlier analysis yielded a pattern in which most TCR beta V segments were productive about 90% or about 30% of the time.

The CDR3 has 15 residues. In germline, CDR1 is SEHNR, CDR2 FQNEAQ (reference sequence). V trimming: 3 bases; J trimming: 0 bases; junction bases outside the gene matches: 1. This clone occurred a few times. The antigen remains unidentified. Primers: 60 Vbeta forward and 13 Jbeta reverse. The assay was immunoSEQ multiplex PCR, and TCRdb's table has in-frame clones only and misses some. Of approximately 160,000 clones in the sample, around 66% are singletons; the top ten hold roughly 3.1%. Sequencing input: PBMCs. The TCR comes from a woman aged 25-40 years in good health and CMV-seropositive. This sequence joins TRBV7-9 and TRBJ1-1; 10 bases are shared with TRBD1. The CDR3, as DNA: TGTGCCAGCAGCTTGACAGGGGGCTTGAACACTGAAGCTTTCTTT. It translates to CASSLTGGLNTEAFF.